This is a list of T cell receptor beta chains from one sample in a study of regulatory T cells in long-lasting Graves disease. One entry per CDR3 protein, called by TCRdb with MiXCR from the multiplex PCR reads. The sample lists some 250,000 distinct CDR3 sequences; about 17% were seen once. This sample was also put to use in a study of T cells in Graves' hyperthyroidism and ophthalmopathy.

The starting material was peripheral blood mononuclear cells (PBMCs), obtained at new diagnosis, from a patient treated with antithyroid drugs. These receptors all come from a woman aged 25 to 39 with Graves disease. Each CDR3 is given with its conserved first and last residue. The order of the fields is J gene, clone size, V gene, D gene, CDR3 protein, CDR3 DNA. D genes are given only for firm matches. Only some rows state a clone size, as once, few, many or a class for expanded clones.

>TRBJ1-6|NA|TRBV19|TRBD1
CAGSLGGQGGSYNSPLHF
TGTGCCGGAAGCTTAGGGGGACAGGGTGGATCCTATAATTCACCCCTCCACTTT
>TRBJ1-1|many|TRBV19|NA
CASSVGQGNTEAFF
TGTGCCAGCAGCGTAGGACAAGGGAACACTGAAGCTTTCTTT
>TRBJ2-2|NA|TRBV29-1|NA
CSVDRGNTGELFF
TGCAGCGTTGACAGGGGGAACACCGGGGAGCTGTTTTTT
>TRBJ1-6|few|TRBV20-1|NA
CSAKPTDNSPLHF
TGCAGTGCTAAGCCCACAGATAATTCACCCCTCCACTTT
>TRBJ1-5|many|TRBV6-4|NA
CARLGEYSNQPQHF
TGTGCCAGGCTGGGAGAATATAGCAATCAGCCCCAGCATTTT
>TRBJ1-5|few|TRBV29-1|NA
CSVKSGVDQPQHF
TGCAGCGTTAAATCAGGGGTCGACCAGCCCCAGCATTTT
>TRBJ1-2|many|TRBV9|TRBD1
CASSPGGQGELDGYTF
TGTGCCAGCAGCCCTGGGGGACAGGGTGAGTTGGATGGCTACACCTTC
>TRBJ2-5|many|TRBV10-3|TRBD2
CAISSERGTSGGRGETQYF
TGTGCCATCAGTTCCGAGCGGGGCACTAGCGGGGGACGGGGGGAGACCCAGTACTTC
>TRBJ1-5|NA|TRBV12-3/TRBV12-4|NA
CASSQDGFYSNQPQHF
TGTGCCAGCAGTCAAGACGGATTTTATAGCAATCAGCCCCAGCATTTT
>TRBJ1-2|many|TRBV29-1|TRBD1
CSVEDQARGHGYTF
TGCAGCGTTGAAGATCAGGCCAGGGGGCATGGCTACACCTTC
>TRBJ2-7|NA|TRBV10-2|NA
CASSGGRYEQYF
TGCGCCAGCAGTGGTGGACGCTACGAGCAGTACTTC
>TRBJ1-5|many|TRBV3-1|NA
CASSQGEDQPQHF
TGTGCCAGCAGCCAAGGAGAGGATCAGCCCCAGCATTTT
>TRBJ1-1|many|TRBV7-6|TRBD1
CASSWGQKNTEAFF
TGTGCCAGCAGCTGGGGACAGAAGAACACTGAAGCTTTCTTT
>TRBJ1-1|many|TRBV12-3/TRBV12-4|NA
CASRSRRGLRTEAFF
TGTGCCAGCAGATCTCGGAGGGGGTTGCGCACTGAAGCTTTCTTT
>TRBJ1-1|NA|TRBV7-6|NA
CASSLTSTGRTEAFF
TGTGCCAGCAGCTTAACTAGCACGGGCCGCACTGAAGCTTTCTTT
>TRBJ1-4|many|TRBV20-1|TRBD1
CSAIDRGNEKLFF
TGCAGTGCTATTGACAGGGGGAATGAAAAACTGTTTTTT
>TRBJ1-3|many|TRBV3-1|TRBD1
CASSQPGQTGNTIYF
TGTGCCAGCAGCCAACCGGGACAGACTGGAAACACCATATATTTT